This TCR beta chain was identified in a study of blood T cell repertoires in COVID-19. This CDR3 region has 19 residues. V gave up 0 bases and J gave up 6 bases; unmatched junction bases: 14. CDR1 and CDR2 (germline): SNHLY, FYNNEI. Produced via immunoSEQ multiplex PCR; TCRdb's table is partial and in-frame only. The sample lists 180,000 or so clones, roughly three quarters occurring once. Sequenced sample: peripheral blood. V is TRBV2 and J is TRBJ2-7; 13 bases map to TRBD2. This clonotype was obtained from a woman in her forties or fifties with active or convalescent COVID-19. CDR3 loop: CASSEASPGLAGSRPEQYF. CDR3 nucleotide sequence: TGTGCCAGCAGTGAAGCGTCCCCGGGACTAGCGGGAAGTCGGCCCGAGCAGTACTTC.